A single sample gave rise to the 15 T cell receptor beta chains below, sequenced in a study of OX40 agonist ivuxolimab in advanced cancers. Clones were sequenced by immunoSEQ multiplex PCR, and TCRdb holds only the in-frame ones, with some missing. The sample shows roughly 50,000 clones, about 89% of them seen only once. The sample was CD4+ or CD8+ T cells sorted from blood, taken in a trial of the OX40 agonist ivuxolimab. The source is an adult with an advanced solid tumor such as melanoma, head and neck, liver or kidney cancer.

The chain couples TRBV19 to TRBJ2-1; no clear D. Germline values: CDR1 LNHDA, CDR2 SQIVND (reference sequence). The ends were cut back, 5 bases at V and 9 bases at J, with 11 bases in the middle. The CDR3 has 12 residues. DNA of the CDR3: TGTGCCAGTAGTTTCCTAGATCGTGAGCAGTTCTTC. It is translated as CASSFLDREQFF. The whole variable domain, filled in from reference TRBV19 and TRBJ2-1, reads DGGITQSPKYLFRKEGQNVTLSCEQNLNHDAMYWYRQDPGQGLRLIYYSQIVNDFQKGDIAEGYSVSREKKESFPLTVTSAQKNPTAFYLCASSFLDREQFFGPGTRLTVL.

The chain employs TRBV21-1 and TRBJ2-7; the table names TRBD1, a call not compared with the DNA. TRBV21-1 counts as a pseudogene. The CDR3 loop spans 14 amino acids. This CDR3 is CARNGQGVAYEQYF. DNA for the CDR3: TGTGCCAGGAACGGTCAGGGGGTAGCCTACGAGCAGTACTTC.

This chain connects TRBV5-6 to TRBJ2-5; TRBD2 might be the D (5 bases). Trimming stripped 7 bases from V and 2 bases from J, with 12 bases between. Germline V gene data show CDR1 as SGHDT and CDR2 as YYEEEE. This CDR3 is built from 13 residues. Here the CDR3 reads CASSGSIQETQYF. CDR3 nucleotide sequence: TGTGCCAGCTCGGGGTCGATACAAGAGACCCAGTACTTC.

V usage is TRBV29-1 and J usage is TRBJ1-2, with D unresolved. CDR3 size: 13 residues. Germline lookup yields CDR1 SQVTM and CDR2 ANQGSEA. Trimming pared 0 bases from V and 5 bases from J, leaving 10 bases between. The DNA of the CDR3 is TGCAGCGTTGAAGAGAACTTAGGGTATGGCTACACCTTC. Its protein product is CSVEENLGYGYTF.

V is TRBV30 and J is TRBJ1-1, with D unresolved. This CDR3 is built from 14 residues. Germline V gene lookup returns CDR1 GTSNPN and CDR2 SVGIG (reference sequence). The ends were cut back, 3 bases at V and 4 bases at J, with 15 bases in the middle. CDR3 region: CAWRAGPTSTEAFF. Written as DNA, the CDR3 is TGTGCCTGGAGGGCCGGGCCAACGAGCACTGAAGCTTTCTTT.

This sequence joins TRBV6-1 and TRBJ1-3; 10 bases match TRBD1. V was clipped by 6 bases and J by 9 bases; unmatched bases: 8. The CDR3 spans 14 residues. Germline V gene data show CDR1 as MNHNS and CDR2 as SASEGT. CDR3 in amino acids: CASSPGTGDGTIYF. CDR3 bases: TGTGCCAGCAGCCCCGGGACAGGGGACGGCACCATATATTTT.

The V and J genes are TRBV18 and TRBJ2-3; no reliable D call. Trimming took off 3 bases at V and 2 bases at J, with 0 bases between the two ends. The germline gives CDR1 KGHSH, CDR2 LQKENI. The CDR3 length is 11 residues. CDR3 nucleotides: TGTGCCAGCTCACCCACAGATACGCAGTATTTT. This encodes CASSPTDTQYF.

CDR3 in DNA: TGTGCCAGCAGCCCGTCCGGGACAGGGGATGGCTACACCTTC. Its protein product is CASSPSGTGDGYTF. The gene calls are TRBV7-3 and TRBJ1-2, with TRBD1 matching 10 bases. Germline V CDR1 and CDR2: SGHTA, FQGTGA. CDR3 length: 14 residues. J was trimmed by 6 bases and V by 5 bases; bases with no gene match: 6.

Here the CDR3 DNA reads TGTGCCAGTAGTATAGGAAATAGCGGGAGAACCTACAATGAGCAGTTCTTC. It yields the protein CASSIGNSGRTYNEQFF. The rearrangement links TRBV19 to TRBJ2-1; 9 bases map to TRBD2. With V trimmed by 1 base and J by 2 bases, 6 bases remained unmatched. The CDR3 has 17 amino acids. Germline loops: CDR1 LNHDA, CDR2 SQIVND (reference sequence). The full variable domain, completed using reference TRBV19 and TRBJ2-1, is DGGITQSPKYLFRKEGQNVTLSCEQNLNHDAMYWYRQDPGQGLRLIYYSQIVNDFQKGDIAEGYSVSREKKESFPLTVTSAQKNPTAFYLCASSIGNSGRTYNEQFFGPGTRLTVL.

The chain has TRBV5-4 and TRBJ1-4, with 10 bases aligning to TRBD1. The V gene end was trimmed by 4 bases and the J gene end by 4 bases; junction bases not matched to a gene: 4. Germline CDR1 is SGHNT and CDR2 is YYREEE (reference sequence). CDR3 length: 15 residues. In nucleotides, the CDR3 is TGTGCCAGCAGCACAGGGACAGGGGTTAATGAAAAACTGTTTTTT. Translating gives CASSTGTGVNEKLFF.

J is TRBJ1-5 and V is TRBV5-1; perhaps TRBD1 as D (6 bases). This CDR3 spans 13 amino acids. V lost 4 bases, J lost 5 bases, and 10 bases lay in between. Germline V gene data show CDR1 as SGHRS and CDR2 as YFSETQ. CDR3 nucleotides: TGCGCCAGCAGCCGGGACATAGATCAGCCCCAGCATTTT. It translates to CASSRDIDQPQHF. Full variable domain (remainder filled in from reference TRBV5-1 and TRBJ1-5): KAGVTQTPRYLIKTRGQQVTLSCSPISGHRSVSWYQQTPGQGLQFLFEYFSETQRNKGNFPGRFSGRQFSNSRSEMNVSTLELGDSALYLCASSRDIDQPQHFGDGTRLSIL.

The V call is TRBV9, the J call TRBJ2-7; the match to TRBD2 covers 9 bases. This CDR3 contains 14 residues. With 3 bases clipped from V and 7 bases from J, the junction kept 8 bases outside the gene matches. CDR1 and CDR2 (germline): SGDLS, YYNGEE. In DNA form, the CDR3 reads TGTGCCAGCAGCGAGGTAGCGGGAGCGGGGGAGCAGTACTTC. It codes for CASSEVAGAGEQYF.

The CDR3 bases are TGTGCCAGTAGTATGTCTGCGGGGGCTTACAATGAGCAGTTCTTC. It yields the protein CASSMSAGAYNEQFF. The V and J genes are TRBV19 and TRBJ2-1; D might be TRBD2 (7 bases). The CDR3 consists of 15 residues. V lost 3 bases to trimming and J lost 4 bases, with 13 bases between them. From germline, CDR1 is LNHDA and CDR2 SQIVND (reference sequence).

The chain uses TRBV11-3 and TRBJ2-1; 14 nucleotides align to TRBD2. Germline-derived CDR1 and CDR2 are SGHNT and YENEEA. Trimming cost V 5 bases and J 8 bases; bases outside gene matches: 11. The CDR3 length is 17 residues. CDR3 nucleotides: TGTGCCAGCAGCCGAACCTCGACTAGCGGGGGGGCTTATGAGCAGTTCTTC. Translated, it gives CASSRTSTSGGAYEQFF.

The chain uses TRBV9 and TRBJ2-1; the D gene is possibly TRBD2 (6 bases). V dropped 3 bases and J dropped 0 bases, with 13 bases sitting between them. The germline gives CDR1 SGDLS, CDR2 YYNGEE. The CDR3 extends over 16 amino acids. CDR3 sequence: CASSDPGGSSYNEQFF. CDR3 coding DNA: TGTGCCAGCAGCGACCCCGGGGGTAGCTCCTACAATGAGCAGTTCTTC.